A selection of T cell receptor beta chains follows, all from one sample in a study of shared clonotypes between healthy human individuals. Using immunoSEQ multiplex PCR, the repertoire was profiled, and TCRdb retains in-frame clones only, with some absent. The repertoire includes more than 2 million clones, 90% to 95% of them detected once, and about 1.6% sits in the top ten. What was sequenced was naive CD8+ T cells from PBMCs. These receptors were collected from a man younger than 35 in good health. Some clones in this sample may be carry-over from other donors' samples. CDR3s leave out the opening cysteine and the closing phenylalanine or tryptophan. The D gene is left open where the match is weak. Expanded clones are given a class, and other clones once, few, many or no size at all.

j_call | cdr3_length | d_call | clone_size | v_call | cdr3_aa
TRBJ1-1 | 12 | - | - | TRBV27 | ASSVSPGDTEAF
TRBJ1-2 | 11 | - | - | TRBV27 | ASSSQGYYGYT
TRBJ2-2 | 13 | - | - | TRBV14 | ASSQWTVNTGELF
TRBJ2-7 | 11 | TRBD2 | - | TRBV19 | ASRGSGSHEQY
TRBJ1-1 | 13 | TRBD1 | - | TRBV4-1 | ASSQRTGRVPEAF
TRBJ2-7 | 11 | - | - | TRBV6-6 | ASSHYSGYEQY
TRBJ2-7 | 13 | - | - | TRBV9 | ASSVAGGLPLEQY
TRBJ2-1 | 10 | - | - | TRBV5-1 | ASSLAGDGQF
TRBJ2-3 | 14 | TRBD2 | - | TRBV7-9 | ASSLSASGIADTQY
TRBJ2-3 | 12 | TRBD1 | - | TRBV27 | ASSPGTGRDTQY
TRBJ2-5 | 9 | - | - | TRBV28 | ASSLLGTQY
TRBJ1-1 | 9 | - | few | TRBV11-2 | ASSTWPEAF
TRBJ1-4 | 12 | - | - | TRBV5-6 | ASSLGGYDEKLF
TRBJ2-6 | 14 | - | - | TRBV25-1 | ASSADSLSGANVLT
TRBJ1-5 | 13 | TRBD1 | - | TRBV5-1 | ASSLTTGGWQPQH
TRBJ2-1 | 16 | TRBD2 | - | TRBV7-9 | ASSLTQSWTSFRNEQF
TRBJ2-2 | 14 | TRBD2 | few | TRBV7-9 | ASSLTAGGNTGELF
- | 11 | - | - | TRBV6-6 | ASSRGAVDEQY
TRBJ1-2 | 12 | - | - | TRBV25-1 | ASSEGAADYGYT
TRBJ2-7 | 11 | TRBD1 | - | TRBV27 | ASSEGQSYEQY
TRBJ1-2 | 12 | TRBD1 | - | TRBV2 | ASSEYRTGVGYT
TRBJ1-3 | 16 | TRBD1 | - | TRBV28 | ASSQRNRQGDSGNTIY
TRBJ2-3 | 10 | - | - | TRBV12-5 | ATGQSPDTQY
TRBJ2-3 | 13 | TRBD2 | - | TRBV4-1 | ASRALAGVPDTQY
TRBJ2-5 | 12 | - | once | TRBV11-2 | ASAGHLHQETQY
TRBJ2-7 | 11 | TRBD1 | - | TRBV29-1 | SVGTGGSYEQY
TRBJ2-7 | 14 | - | - | TRBV4-1 | ASSPQVGVEEYRQY
TRBJ2-1 | 14 | TRBD2 | - | TRBV2 | ASSPRGTIPYNEQF
TRBJ1-1 | 12 | TRBD1 | - | TRBV5-8 | ARGHRQGSTEAF
TRBJ2-7 | 11 | - | once | TRBV5-1 | ASREAATHEQY
TRBJ2-6 | 12 | - | - | TRBV6-5 | ASSLQSRANVLT
TRBJ2-7 | 13 | TRBD1 | - | TRBV11-2 | ASSHRTGETRQPY
TRBJ2-5 | 11 | - | - | TRBV9 | ASSVGLQETQY
TRBJ2-7 | 11 | TRBD2 | - | TRBV28 | ASSLAGFREQY
TRBJ2-2 | 12 | - | - | TRBV7-9 | ASSLSPGTGELF
TRBJ2-1 | 15 | TRBD1 | once | TRBV29-1 | SVELRTGRLTYNEQF
TRBJ2-2 | 12 | - | - | TRBV27 | ASSLLVAVGELF
TRBJ1-1 | 13 | - | - | TRBV6-5 | ASTTTGHLNTEAF
TRBJ2-7 | 12 | - | - | TRBV19 | ASSMNRDAYEQY
TRBJ2-2 | 16 | - | - | TRBV15 | ATSRLPTRVSNTGELF
TRBJ2-2 | 13 | - | - | TRBV27 | ASSLGNSGPGELF
TRBJ2-3 | 13 | TRBD1 | once | TRBV28 | ASSKRDRVRDTQY
TRBJ2-2 | 14 | TRBD2 | - | TRBV7-2 | ASSPLISGGTGELF
TRBJ1-1 | 13 | - | - | TRBV7-9 | ASSFAGNGNTEAF
TRBJ1-1 | 8 | - | - | TRBV29-1 | SAGGTEAF